The 20 T cell receptor beta chains given below trace back to one sample, sequenced in a study of OX40 agonist ivuxolimab in advanced cancers. Libraries were made using the immunoSEQ multiplex PCR assay. Drawn from immuneACCESS, this table holds only the in-frame rearrangements with V and J called that TCRdb kept. Clones are partly lost; checked studies trace under half to an unresolved V gene and leave the rest unexplained. Counted in this sample were roughly 34,000 clones; over 75% of them appeared once. The ten top clones hold approximately 11% of the sample. The sequencing here drew on CD4+ or CD8+ T cells sorted from blood, taken in a trial of the OX40 agonist ivuxolimab. Receptors originate from an adult with an advanced solid tumor such as melanoma, head and neck, liver or kidney cancer.

The rearrangement uses TRBV10-2 and TRBJ2-2, with 7 bases aligning to TRBD2. The J segment lost 5 bases and the V segment lost 5 bases, leaving 5 bases of the junction unmatched. Germline lookup yields CDR1 WSHSY and CDR2 SAAADI. The CDR3 spans 14 residues. The CDR3 DNA sequence: TGCGCCAGCAGTTCGGGGGGTGGGACCGGGGAGCTGTTTTTT. Residues: CASSSGGGTGELFF.

The gene calls are TRBV7-9 and TRBJ2-5; D perhaps matches TRBD2 (5 bases). The CDR3 loop spans 14 amino acids. In germline, CDR1 is SEHNR, CDR2 FQNEAQ (reference sequence). V lost 5 bases and J 4 bases, leaving 14 bases between the germline ends. The CDR3 nucleotides are TGTGCCAGCAGCACGCCTCTTGAGGGAGAGACCCAGTACTTC. Protein product: CASSTPLEGETQYF.

This chain's CDR3 is CASSKGRSLNTEAFF. DNA of the CDR3: TGTGCCAGCAGCAAGGGACGGAGTCTGAACACTGAAGCTTTCTTT. The chain links TRBV6-1 to TRBJ1-1; TRBD1 is a possible D gene (5 bases). Per the germline V gene, CDR1 is MNHNS and CDR2 is SASEGT. The CDR3 totals 15 residues. The V and J ends lost 6 bases and 0 bases respectively, with 14 bases between them.

The chain is built from TRBV2 and TRBJ2-1; 9 bases map to TRBD2. This CDR3 is 17 amino acids long. J gave up 9 bases and V 4 bases, and 16 bases lay outside the gene matches. CDR1 SNHLY and CDR2 FYNNEI come from the germline V gene. CDR3 DNA sequence: TGTGCCAGCAGTGGGGTGGCGGGGGGGCCCGAGTCGGGTGAGCAGTTCTTC. This encodes CASSGVAGGPESGEQFF.

V and J are TRBV5-1 and TRBJ2-6; 9 bases line up with TRBD1. The V and J ends lost 4 bases and 2 bases, in that order; junction bases with no gene match: 10. The CDR3 is 18 residues long. The germline V gene encodes CDR1 SGHRS and CDR2 YFSETQ. The CDR3, as DNA: TGCGCCAGCAGCCCGGGACAGGGCTTGGTAGCTGGGGCCAACGTCCTGACTTTC. It specifies CASSPGQGLVAGANVLTF.

V and J are TRBV10-3 and TRBJ1-5, with unresolved D. This CDR3 is built from 15 residues. The ends were cut back, 0 bases at V and 0 bases at J, with 6 bases in the middle. Germline V gene lookup returns CDR1 ENHRY and CDR2 SYGVKD. This CDR3 is CAISESGHSNQPQHF. The DNA of the CDR3 is TGTGCCATCAGTGAGTCGGGTCATAGCAATCAGCCCCAGCATTTT.

This chain connects TRBV30 to TRBJ1-5; 8 bases fit TRBD1. Germline CDR1 GTSNPN, CDR2 SVGIG (reference sequence). The CDR3 totals 14 residues. The junction had 7 bases not matched to a gene; V was cut back by 4 bases and J by 5 bases. CDR3 nucleotide sequence: TGTGCCTGGACAGGGGGCGCGGGGGATCAGCCCCAGCATTTT. Protein sequence: CAWTGGAGDQPQHF. Based on the CDR3 plus reference TRBV30 and TRBJ1-5, the full variable domain is SQTIHQWPATLVQPVGSPLSLECTVEGTSNPNLYWYRQAAGRGLQLLFYSVGIGQISSEVPQNLSASRPQDRQFILSSKKLLLSDSGFYLCAWTGGAGDQPQHFGDGTRLSIL.

The sample holds one count of this clone. The chain carries TRBV27 and TRBJ2-2; D is unresolved. The V end was cut by 6 bases, the J end by 1 base, with 12 bases between. CDR3 length equals 15 residues. CDR1 is MNHEY, CDR2 SMNVEV, per germline (reference sequence). CDR3 bases: TGTGCCAGCAGGAGAAGCACGGGGAACACCGGGGAGCTGTTTTTT. It is translated as CASRRSTGNTGELFF.

This clone was observed a handful of times. This sequence joins TRBV5-5 and TRBJ2-1, with TRBD1 matching 9 bases. There are 19 residues in the CDR3. Germline trimming cut 6 bases from V and 5 bases from J; bases unmatched to any gene: 21. The germline CDR1 and CDR2 sequences are SGHKS and YYEKEE (reference sequence). The CDR3 DNA reads TGTGCCAGCAAGATCCGGACAGGGGACCGTGGGAGGGCTCACAATGAGCAGTTCTTC. The encoded protein is CASKIRTGDRGRAHNEQFF.

CDR3 DNA sequence: TGTGCCAGCAGTTGGGGGACTTCCAGCACGGGAAACACCATATATTTT. Its translation is CASSWGTSSTGNTIYF. The rearrangement joins TRBV6-6 to TRBJ1-3; tentatively, D is TRBD1 (5 bases). The CDR3 consists of 16 residues. The germline V and J ends were trimmed by 4 bases and 4 bases, with 17 bases remaining between them. CDR1 is MNHNY, CDR2 SVGAGI, per germline (reference sequence).

The chain couples TRBV11-2 to TRBJ2-3; D gene ambiguous. CDR1 is SGHAT and CDR2 is FQNNGV in the germline V gene. The CDR3 extends over 16 amino acids. With 5 bases removed from V and 0 bases from J, the gap between germline ends came to 15 bases. The CDR3 region is CASSLRSAISTDTQYF. The CDR3 region has the DNA TGTGCCAGCAGCCTTAGGTCTGCTATTAGCACAGATACGCAGTATTTT. The entire variable domain, with the rest obtained from reference TRBV11-2 and TRBJ2-3, is as follows: EAGVAQSPRYKIIEKRQSVAFWCNPISGHATLYWYQQILGQGPKLLIQFQNNGVVDDSQLPKDRFSAERLKGVDSTLKIQPAKLEDSAVYLCASSLRSAISTDTQYFGPGTRLTVL.

The chain combines TRBV10-3 with TRBJ2-5; no firm D call. Trimming took 6 bases from V and 1 from J, leaving 9 bases between them. The CDR3 totals 13 residues. Germline V CDR1 and CDR2: ENHRY, SYGVKD. This CDR3 is CAIRPGPQETQYF. In nucleotides, the CDR3 is TGTGCCATCAGGCCCGGACCCCAAGAGACCCAGTACTTC.

The V gene is TRBV15, the J gene TRBJ2-5, with D unclear. The CDR3 runs to 15 residues. The germline V gene encodes CDR1 LNHNV and CDR2 YYDKDF (reference sequence). Deletions cut 0 bases from V and 0 bases from J, with 8 bases between. This CDR3 reads CATSRDLLNQETQYF. In DNA, the CDR3 is TGTGCCACCAGCAGAGATCTGTTAAACCAAGAGACCCAGTACTTC.

The rearrangement links TRBV19 to TRBJ2-2, with TRBD1 as a possible D gene (5 bases). This CDR3 has 14 amino acids. CDR1 is LNHDA, CDR2 SQIVND, per germline (reference sequence). Trimming took 3 bases from V and 7 from J, leaving 12 bases between them. The CDR3 loop is CASSMAQVHGELFF. DNA for the CDR3: TGTGCCAGTAGTATGGCACAGGTTCACGGGGAGCTGTTTTTT.

The V and J genes are TRBV19 and TRBJ1-1; 8 bases are shared with TRBD1. J gave up 3 bases and V 3 bases, and 6 bases lay outside the gene matches. Germline lookup yields CDR1 LNHDA and CDR2 SQIVND (reference sequence). CDR3 size: 15 residues. This CDR3 reads CASSMGRGPDTEAFF. In DNA form, the CDR3 reads TGTGCCAGTAGTATGGGCAGGGGGCCGGACACTGAAGCTTTCTTT.

This clone was counted a single time. This chain links TRBV28 with TRBJ2-4; TRBD2 agrees at 8 bases. Trimming took 5 bases from V and 3 from J; bases not matched to a gene: 9. CDR1 and CDR2 (germline): MDHEN, SYDVKM. This CDR3 is built from 16 residues. CDR3 in amino acids: CASSPAGRGDKNIQYF. CDR3 DNA sequence: TGTGCCAGCAGTCCCGCGGGGCGGGGGGACAAAAACATTCAGTACTTC.

This chain connects TRBV18 to TRBJ2-2, with D uncertain. Germline CDR1 and CDR2: KGHSH and LQKENI. Deletions cut 3 bases from V and 2 bases from J, with 10 bases between. The CDR3 runs 15 residues. Written as DNA, the CDR3 is TGTGCCAGCTCACCCTTGTATACTAACACCGGGGAGCTGTTTTTT. Protein sequence: CASSPLYTNTGELFF.

CDR3 region: CASSIGGGNQPQHF. The DNA of the CDR3 is TGTGCCAGCAGCATCGGAGGGGGCAATCAGCCCCAGCATTTT. V is TRBV9 and J is TRBJ1-5; possibly TRBD1 for D (5 bases). Germline V gene data show CDR1 as SGDLS and CDR2 as YYNGEE. Between the trimmed V and J ends, which lost 4 bases and 2 bases, there was a span of 10 bases. The CDR3 extends over 14 amino acids.

The V call is TRBV2, the J call TRBJ1-2; D gene ambiguous. Germline loops: CDR1 SNHLY, CDR2 FYNNEI. CDR3 length: 12 residues. Trimming took 7 bases from V and 4 from J, leaving 10 bases between them. CDR3 sequence reads: CASIVGGYGYTF. CDR3 in DNA: TGTGCCAGCATAGTGGGAGGCTATGGCTACACCTTC. The whole variable domain, filled in from reference TRBV2 and TRBJ1-2, reads EPEVTQTPSHQVTQMGQEVILRCVPISNHLYFYWYRQILGQKVEFLVSFYNNEISEKSEIFDDQFSVERPDGSNFTLKIRSTKLEDSAMYFCASIVGGYGYTFGSGTRLTVV.

This chain links TRBV4-1 with TRBJ2-1; 10 nucleotides align to TRBD1. There are 16 residues in the CDR3. CDR1 MGHRA and CDR2 YSYEKL come from the germline V gene. V shed 2 bases and J 6 bases; nucleotides not matched to a gene: 7. The CDR3 loop is CASSQTAGTGANEQFF. The DNA of the CDR3 is TGCGCCAGCAGCCAAACAGCGGGGACAGGGGCCAATGAGCAGTTCTTC.